The rows below give T cell receptor beta chains drawn from one sample of a study of cytomegalovirus exposure and HLA in healthy donors. The protocol was immunoSEQ multiplex PCR, while the TCRdb copy is restricted to in-frame clones and leaves out a portion. The table records about 130,000 clones, 60% to 85% of them present only once. Sequenced material: PBMCs. All receptors derive from a man aged 50 or older in good health and CMV-seronegative. CDR3s include the opening cysteine and the closing phenylalanine or tryptophan. D genes are given only for firm matches. Size tells how often a clone was seen (once, few, many) or the class of an expanded clone, and some rows leave it out.

-,TRBV19,TRBD2,TRBJ2-1,TGTGCCAGTAGTATAGCTACCACGGGACTAGCGGGGGGCGGTTTCAATGAGCAGTTCTTC,CASSIATTGLAGGGFNEQFF
once,TRBV7-9,TRBD1,TRBJ2-7,TGTGCCAGCAGCTTAGGACAGGGGCTAACCTACGAGCAGTACTTC,CASSLGQGLTYEQYF
-,TRBV6-6,-,TRBJ1-2,TGTGCCAGCCGGAGCGAATATGGCTACACCTTC,CASRSEYGYTF
few,TRBV19,TRBD2,TRBJ2-1,TGTGCCAGTAAGTCGTGGCGGGGGATTGGGGATGAGCAGTTCTTC,CASKSWRGIGDEQFF
-,TRBV6-1,-,TRBJ2-3,TGTGCCAGCAGCCGCATGGAGGATACGCAGTATTTT,CASSRMEDTQYF
-,TRBV5-1,TRBD1,TRBJ2-7,TGCGCCAGCAGCTTTTCCCCAGGACAGGGAGCCTACGAGCAGTACTTC,CASSFSPGQGAYEQYF
once,TRBV19,TRBD1,TRBJ1-1,TGTGCCAGTAGTGGGACAGGACACACTGAAGCTTTCTTT,CASSGTGHTEAFF
once,TRBV11-3,-,TRBJ2-2,TGTGCCAGCAGTCCGTCGGAAGGAGGGGCCGGCTCCGGGGAGCTGTTTTTT,CASSPSEGGAGSGELFF
once,TRBV6-1,-,TRBJ2-2,TGTGCCAGCACCCGCACAGGGAAGGAATACGGGGAGCTGTTTTTT,CASTRTGKEYGELFF
-,TRBV5-1,-,TRBJ2-2,TGCGCCAGCAGCTTTTTGACAGGGAACACCGGGGAGCTGTTTTTT,CASSFLTGNTGELFF
-,TRBV25-1,TRBD1,TRBJ2-1,TGTGCCAGCAGCGTCCCAGGGGGCCGGGAAAATGAGCAGTTCTTC,CASSVPGGRENEQFF
-,TRBV7-6,-,TRBJ1-4,TGTGCCAGCAGCTCCCTGGGGGCGACTCATGAAAAACTGTTTTTT,CASSSLGATHEKLFF
-,TRBV7-2,TRBD1,TRBJ1-5,TGTGCCAGCACCACGGGACAGAACAATCAGCCCCAGCATTTT,CASTTGQNNQPQHF
-,TRBV2,-,TRBJ2-1,TGTGCCAGCAGTGACAGGTCGAGCTCCTACAATGAGCAGTTCTTC,CASSDRSSSYNEQFF
-,TRBV18,TRBD1,TRBJ2-3,TGTGCCAGCTCACCCCAGGACAGGGGCACAGATACGCAGTATTTT,CASSPQDRGTDTQYF
-,TRBV7-9,-,TRBJ1-2,TGTGCCAGCAGCTTAGGCAGGGGTGGCTACACCTTC,CASSLGRGGYTF
-,TRBV28,-,TRBJ1-4,TGTGCCAGCAGTCCCCCCTCACAGGACGAAAAACTGTTTTTT,CASSPPSQDEKLFF
-,TRBV6-1,TRBD2,TRBJ2-3,TGTGCCAGCAGTGAAGCGGGACTAGCTTCAGCAGATACGCAGTATTTT,CASSEAGLASADTQYF
-,TRBV7-9,TRBD2,TRBJ2-5,TGTTCCAGCAGCTTAAACAGCGGGGGCGGGATTGAGACCCAGTACTTC,CSSSLNSGGGIETQYF
-,TRBV10-1,TRBD1,TRBJ1-4,TGCGCCAGCCCTAAAGGGACAGCAGAAAAACTGTTTTTT,CASPKGTAEKLFF
-,TRBV7-9,-,TRBJ1-1,TGTGCCAGCAGCTTCCGGTCCTTTTTGAACACTGAAGCTTTCTTT,CASSFRSFLNTEAFF
-,TRBV7-6,-,TRBJ2-7,TGTGCCAGCAGCTTACCCGGCACACTTCGGGGCGAGCAGTACTTC,CASSLPGTLRGEQYF
few,TRBV7-2,-,TRBJ1-1,TGTGCCAGCAGCCCCGATCAGGAGGCGCGGAACACTGAAGCTTTCTTT,CASSPDQEARNTEAFF
-,TRBV9,TRBD1,TRBJ2-1,TGTGCCAGCAGCGTAGAACAGGGGACCAACAATGAGCAGTTCTTC,CASSVEQGTNNEQFF
-,TRBV19,-,TRBJ2-7,TGTGCCAGTAGTACACAGGGTGCCTACGAGCAGTACTTC,CASSTQGAYEQYF
-,TRBV4-2,TRBD1,TRBJ2-3,TGTGCCAGCAGCCAAGGACAGGGTTCAGATACGCAGTATTTT,CASSQGQGSDTQYF
once,TRBV30,TRBD1,TRBJ1-3,TGTGCCTGGGCGCGGGGGGGACAGGGGTCGAACACCATATATTTT,CAWARGGQGSNTIYF
-,TRBV6-1,TRBD1,TRBJ1-1,TGTGCCAGCAGGGCAAACAGGGGGCAGGACACTGAAGCTTTCTTT,CASRANRGQDTEAFF
-,TRBV5-1,TRBD2,TRBJ2-3,TGCGCCAGCAGCTGGTGGACTAGCGAAACTAGCACAGATACGCAGTATTTT,CASSWWTSETSTDTQYF
-,TRBV5-1,-,TRBJ2-7,TGCGCCAGCAGCTTGGTACAGACTAGTTCCGAGCAGTACTTC,CASSLVQTSSEQYF
-,TRBV5-1,TRBD1,TRBJ1-4,TGCGCCAGCAGCTTTAACGGACAGGGGAATGAAAAACTGTTTTTT,CASSFNGQGNEKLFF
-,TRBV10-3,-,TRBJ2-6,TGTGCCATCAGAGAGGGGCACGACTCTGGGGCCAACGTCCTGACTTTC,CAIREGHDSGANVLTF
-,TRBV6-1,-,TRBJ1-4,TGTGCCAGCAGTGAATACGGTAGAGGAGATGAAAAACTGTTTTTT,CASSEYGRGDEKLFF
-,TRBV5-1,-,TRBJ2-1,TGCGCCAGCAGCCCAGGGGCCCTCTCCTACAATGAGCAGTTCTTC,CASSPGALSYNEQFF
-,TRBV5-1,TRBD1,TRBJ1-2,TGCGCCAGCAGTCCCGGGACAGGGGGCTTTGGCTACACCTTC,CASSPGTGGFGYTF
once,TRBV5-5,TRBD2,TRBJ2-5,TGTGCCAGCAGCATGGGACGGGGGGAAGAATCCCAAGAGACCCAGTACTTC,CASSMGRGEESQETQYF
-,TRBV5-1,TRBD2,TRBJ2-3,TGCGCCAGCTTAGCGGGGGCCACGGGGGATACGCAGTATTTT,CASLAGATGDTQYF
-,TRBV6-6,TRBD2,TRBJ2-7,TGTGCCAGCAGTTTACTAGCGGGGAGGGTCCACGAGCAGTACTTC,CASSLLAGRVHEQYF
once,TRBV2,TRBD1,TRBJ1-5,TGTGCCAGCAGTGGGGACAGGGATGGCAATCAGCCCCAGCATTTT,CASSGDRDGNQPQHF
-,TRBV6-5,-,TRBJ1-6,TGTGCCAGCAGTCCCCGGACACAATCACCCCTCCACTTT,CASSPRTQSPLHF